These T cell receptor beta chains were read from a single sample in a study of beta chain features in type 1 diabetes. The protocol was immunoSEQ multiplex PCR, while the TCRdb copy is restricted to in-frame clones and leaves out a portion. The sample holds about 150,000 clones, roughly 10% seen once. The sequenced material came from central memory CD4+ T cells from blood. These receptors were taken from a man younger than 30 in good health. Both conserved end residues are part of each CDR3. The D gene is left open where the match is weak.

v_call,j_call,d_call,cdr3_aa
TRBV28,TRBJ2-1,NA,CASSLFENEQFF
TRBV4-3,TRBJ2-1,NA,CASSQESASSRGFF
TRBV29-1,TRBJ2-1,NA,CSVGGDNYNEQFF
TRBV28,TRBJ1-5,NA,CASSTRRDSISNQPQHF
TRBV28,TRBJ2-1,TRBD2,CASSGAGGRWNEQFF
TRBV30,TRBJ1-6,NA,CAWKGTPLNSYNSPLHF
TRBV20-1,TRBJ2-7,NA,CSARYGWEQYF
TRBV29-1,TRBJ2-5,NA,CSIYPGAGDQETQYF
TRBV14,TRBJ2-1,TRBD2,CASSQWAGGYNEQFF
TRBV19,TRBJ2-5,NA,CASPWSTGTQYF
TRBV4-2,TRBJ1-5,NA,CASSQFSAGDQPQHF
TRBV7-2,TRBJ2-3,TRBD2,CASSLGGGLAGLADTQYF
TRBV9,TRBJ2-3,TRBD1,CASTRDRGHLDTQYF
TRBV6-6,TRBJ1-5,NA,CASSQKTQGSNQPQHF
TRBV5-6,TRBJ2-3,NA,CASSLGLLTDTQYF
TRBV14,TRBJ2-1,NA,CASSQAAAYNEQFF
TRBV30,TRBJ1-3,NA,CAWSVGGRTGNTIYF
TRBV5-4,TRBJ2-1,TRBD2,CASSLGSSGGAYEQFF
TRBV19,TRBJ2-4,NA,CASRLVSRAKNIQYF
TRBV4-3,TRBJ2-3,TRBD2,CASSQGRERGSDTQYF
TRBV7-6,TRBJ1-1,NA,CASSSSRGNSEAFF
TRBV7-2,TRBJ1-5,NA,CASSPQGPHLNQPQHF
TRBV7-8,TRBJ2-5,NA,CASSKGLLRETQYF
TRBV5-1,TRBJ1-6,NA,CASSEGQQGLDSPLHF
TRBV7-2,TRBJ2-5,TRBD2,CASSPLGSSGPPGTQYF
TRBV9,TRBJ2-7,TRBD2,CASSAGSGGAREQYF
TRBV29-1,TRBJ1-5,TRBD1,CSVAGGQGAHQPQHF